This is a list of T cell receptor beta chains from one sample in a study of T cell repertoires in cytomegalovirus infection. Each CDR3 protein gets one entry after TCRdb re-called the reads with MiXCR. The table includes roughly 280,000 distinct CDR3 sequences, 8% to 9.5% detected once. The sample consisted of PBMCs. These receptors were collected from a human donor in good health (CMV status not recorded). Some clones in this sample may be carry-over from other donors' samples. The CDR3 runs from the conserved cysteine through the conserved F or W. A D gene is named only where the DNA matches it firmly. Rows may omit the clone size; those that give it use once, few, many or a size class.

j_call d_call v_call clone_size cdr3_aa
TRBJ2-5 NA TRBV7-2 many CASSVTPETQYF
TRBJ1-2 TRBD1 TRBV29-1 many CSVDTQGGVGYTF
TRBJ1-5 NA TRBV7-9 many CASSLVGGRDGNQPQHF
TRBJ2-1 TRBD2 TRBV7-6 many CASSRLAGGENNEQFF
TRBJ2-7 NA TRBV7-9 NA CASSLVGLSYEQYF
TRBJ1-2 NA TRBV25-1 few CASSEYPGGYTF
TRBJ2-5 NA TRBV28 few CASGVSSPGYQETQYF
TRBJ2-3 NA TRBV4-2 few CASSQDPGKADTQYF
TRBJ2-6 NA TRBV7-3 many CASSLKGTSGANVLTF
TRBJ2-1 NA TRBV7-2 many CASSFAARGNEQFF
TRBJ2-5 NA TRBV20-1 few CSAPTGLETQYF
TRBJ2-7 NA TRBV20-1 NA CSAGLPKSLIYEQYF
TRBJ1-1 NA TRBV29-1 many CSVAVTEAFF
TRBJ1-2 TRBD1 TRBV12-3/TRBV12-4 few CASSLGTGAGYTF
TRBJ1-4 NA TRBV6-6 many CASSFGDGSEKLFF